A selection of T cell receptor beta chains follows, all from one sample in a study of blood T cell repertoires in COVID-19. Sequenced by immunoSEQ multiplex PCR; TCRdb stores in-frame clones only, minus some. The sample includes about 440,000 clones, about 90% of them seen just once. Input material: PBMCs or T cells enriched from blood (not recorded which). Receptors originate from a woman in her late teens or twenties with acute COVID-19. Each CDR3 is given with its conserved first and last residue. The D gene is left open where the match is weak. Clone size is shown for a subset of rows, as once, few, many or a class of expanded clone.

j_gene | d_gene | abundance | v_gene | CDR3nt | CDR3aa
TRBJ1-1 | TRBD1 | NA | TRBV19 | TGTGCCAGTAGTATAGTGGGGGACAGCAACACTGAAGCTTTCTTT | CASSIVGDSNTEAFF
TRBJ2-7 | TRBD2 | NA | TRBV28 | TGTGCCAGCCACACAGCGGGAGCACTATACGAGCAGTACTTC | CASHTAGALYEQYF
TRBJ2-7 | NA | NA | TRBV7-9 | TGTGCCAGCAGCCCGATCGACTACGGGGAGCAGTACTTC | CASSPIDYGEQYF
TRBJ2-3 | TRBD2 | NA | TRBV5-1 | TGCGCCAGCAGCGTTAGCGGGGGGAGTTCGGATACGCAGTATTTT | CASSVSGGSSDTQYF
TRBJ2-1 | TRBD2 | NA | TRBV7-9 | TGTGCCAGCAGCCTAGGCGGGAGCCCCTACAATGAGCAGTTCTTC | CASSLGGSPYNEQFF
TRBJ1-2 | NA | NA | TRBV10-1 | TGCGCCAGCAGTCCCACCGTACGGACAGCAGGCTACACCTTC | CASSPTVRTAGYTF
TRBJ1-4 | NA | few | TRBV7-9 | TGTGCCAGCAGCTTCTACGGAACTAATGAAAAACTGTTTTTT | CASSFYGTNEKLFF
TRBJ2-6 | NA | NA | TRBV6-6 | TGTGCCAGCAGCTCCCTCTTAAGCGGGGCCAACGTCCTGACTTTC | CASSSLLSGANVLTF
TRBJ2-5 | NA | NA | TRBV6-5 | TGTGCCAGCAGGAGGGTCCAGGAGGAGACCCAGTACTTC | CASRRVQEETQYF
TRBJ1-5 | TRBD1 | NA | TRBV2 | TGTGCCAGCAGGGGACAGTACGATCAGCCCCAGCATTTT | CASRGQYDQPQHF
TRBJ2-1 | TRBD2 | NA | TRBV3-1/TRBV3-2 | TGTGCCAGCAGCCAAGATGAGGGGCTAGCGGGAACGGTCTACAATGAGCAGTTCTTC | CASSQDEGLAGTVYNEQFF
TRBJ2-7 | NA | NA | TRBV10-3 | TGTGCCATCAGCCTGACAAGCTCCTACGAGCAGTACTTC | CAISLTSSYEQYF
TRBJ2-1 | TRBD2 | NA | TRBV4-2 | TGTGCCAGCAGCCAAGGACTAGCGGGGGGTGTTTGGGACAATGAGCAGTTCTTC | CASSQGLAGGVWDNEQFF
TRBJ2-7 | TRBD2 | NA | TRBV19 | TGTGCCAGTAGTATGACTAGCGGGACCGCCTACGAGCAGTACTTC | CASSMTSGTAYEQYF
TRBJ1-2 | NA | NA | TRBV5-6 | TGTGCCAGCAGCTTGTACGTTCGACAAGCTAACTATGGCTACACCTTC | CASSLYVRQANYGYTF
TRBJ1-1 | TRBD1 | NA | TRBV6-5 | TGTGCCAGCAGTACCAGACAGGGCATGAACACTGAAGCTTTCTTT | CASSTRQGMNTEAFF
TRBJ2-5 | NA | NA | TRBV9 | TGTGCCAGCAGCGTGGGGAGGGAGACCCAGTACTTC | CASSVGRETQYF
TRBJ1-5 | TRBD1 | NA | TRBV5-1 | TGCGCCAGCAGCTCGGGAGGGGGCAGCAATCAGCCCCAGCATTTT | CASSSGGGSNQPQHF
TRBJ1-1 | TRBD1 | NA | TRBV7-2 | TGTGCCAGCAGCTCTACAGGGGGTGTAATGAACACTGAAGCTTTCTTT | CASSSTGGVMNTEAFF
TRBJ2-7 | TRBD1 | once | TRBV14 | TGTGCCAGCAGTATCGGACAGGGGACACCCTACGAGCAGTACTTC | CASSIGQGTPYEQYF
TRBJ1-1 | TRBD1 | few | TRBV10-1 | TGCGCCAGCAGGGGACAGCTGAACACTGAAGCTTTCTTT | CASRGQLNTEAFF
TRBJ2-1 | TRBD2 | NA | TRBV24-1 | TGTGCCACCAGTGATCCGGGACTAGACTACAATGAGCAGTTCTTC | CATSDPGLDYNEQFF
TRBJ2-2 | NA | NA | TRBV19 | TGTGCCAGTCCACGCGGAAGGGGCGCGTACACCGGGGAGCTGTTTTTT | CASPRGRGAYTGELFF
TRBJ2-5 | TRBD2 | NA | TRBV9 | TGTGCCAGCAGCAGAAGCGGGGGAACGTACCAAGAGACCCAGTACTTC | CASSRSGGTYQETQYF
TRBJ2-2 | TRBD2 | NA | TRBV28 | TGTGCCAGCAGCACCTTTTCTACCGGGACTAGCGGGAGGGCGGGGGAGCTGTTTTTT | CASSTFSTGTSGRAGELFF
TRBJ1-4 | NA | NA | TRBV7-9 | TGTGCCAGCAGCCGGAATGAGGCAGAAAAACTGTTTTTT | CASSRNEAEKLFF
TRBJ2-7 | NA | NA | TRBV7-2 | TGTGCCAGCAGTCGGGGACTTACCTACGAGCAGTACTTC | CASSRGLTYEQYF
TRBJ1-5 | TRBD1 | many | TRBV5-6 | TGTGCCAGCAGCTGGACAGGGGTAAGGCAGCCCCAGCATTTT | CASSWTGVRQPQHF
TRBJ2-7 | TRBD1 | NA | TRBV29-1 | TGCAGCGTTGAAGGGACAGGGGGACCCTACGAGCAGTACTTC | CSVEGTGGPYEQYF
TRBJ2-1 | TRBD2 | NA | TRBV18 | TGTGCCAGCTCACCACAAGAGATTGCGGGGGTGGACAATGAGCAGTTCTTC | CASSPQEIAGVDNEQFF
TRBJ2-2 | TRBD2 | once | TRBV20-1 | TGCAGTGCTAGTCTAGCGGGAGGTACACTGAACACCGGGGAGCTGTTTTTT | CSASLAGGTLNTGELFF
TRBJ2-3 | TRBD2 | NA | TRBV29-1 | TGCAGCGTTGGGCCTAGCGGGAGAGATACGCAGTATTTT | CSVGPSGRDTQYF
TRBJ1-5 | NA | NA | TRBV16 | TGTGCATCCGCGGGAACGTACAATCAGCCCCAGCATTTT | CASAGTYNQPQHF
TRBJ2-7 | TRBD1 | NA | TRBV7-3 | TGTGCCAGCAGCTTAACAGGGGGCCTTGCTGAGCAGTACTTC | CASSLTGGLAEQYF
TRBJ1-1 | TRBD1 | NA | TRBV10-2 | TGCGCCAGCATTCAGGGGGTGAACACTGAAGCTTTCTTT | CASIQGVNTEAFF
TRBJ2-7 | TRBD2 | NA | TRBV4-1 | TGCGCCAGCAGCCAAGATCGGGGGGCCTACGAGCAGTACTTC | CASSQDRGAYEQYF
TRBJ2-3 | NA | NA | TRBV15 | TGTGCCACCAGCCAAGGGGCCAGAGATACGCAGTATTTT | CATSQGARDTQYF
TRBJ1-2 | NA | NA | TRBV5-4 | TGTGCCAGCAGCCTCTCTGGGGGGGGAGTCTATGGCTACACCTTC | CASSLSGGGVYGYTF
TRBJ1-1 | TRBD1 | NA | TRBV7-2 | TGTGCCAGCAGCCTGGACAGGGGGCAGAGTGAAGCTTTCTTT | CASSLDRGQSEAFF
TRBJ2-1 | NA | NA | TRBV9 | TGTGCCAGCAGCGTAGGGGTGACTAACGACTACAATGAGCAGTTCTTC | CASSVGVTNDYNEQFF
TRBJ2-7 | TRBD1 | once | TRBV18 | TGTGCCAGCTCACCTGAAGGGGGCTCCAACGAGCAGTACTTC | CASSPEGGSNEQYF
TRBJ2-3 | TRBD2 | NA | TRBV19 | TGTGCCAGTAGTACCCCTAGCGGGAGTAGCAGAGATACGCAGTATTTT | CASSTPSGSSRDTQYF
TRBJ2-7 | TRBD1 | NA | TRBV15 | TGTGCCACCAGCAGGGACAGGAGCTCCTACGAGCAGTACTTC | CATSRDRSSYEQYF
TRBJ2-3 | NA | NA | TRBV9 | TGTGCCAGCAGCGCGTTCACAGATACGCAGTATTTT | CASSAFTDTQYF
TRBJ1-4 | NA | NA | TRBV6-5 | TGTGCCAGCAGTTACTCAGGGGGAGCTAATGAAAAACTGTTTTTT | CASSYSGGANEKLFF
TRBJ2-7 | TRBD1 | once | TRBV10-2 | TGCGCCAGCATGGGGACAGGGTGGGAGCAGTACTTC | CASMGTGWEQYF
TRBJ1-6 | TRBD1 | NA | TRBV12-3/TRBV12-4 | TGTGCCAGCAGTCGACAGGGAGCACCCCTCCACTTT | CASSRQGAPLHF
TRBJ2-7 | TRBD2 | NA | TRBV7-2 | TGTGCCAGCAGCCGTCGGACTAGCGGCTACGAGCAGTACTTC | CASSRRTSGYEQYF
TRBJ1-5 | TRBD1 | NA | TRBV19 | TGTGCCAGTTCCATAACCGGGACAGGGAATCAGCCCCAGCATTTT | CASSITGTGNQPQHF
TRBJ2-5 | NA | NA | TRBV20-1 | TGCAGTGCTAGTTACAGCCAAGAGACCCAGTACTTC | CSASYSQETQYF
TRBJ1-2 | TRBD1 | once | TRBV6-1 | TGTGCCAGCAGTGAAGGACAGGGGGGTTACTATGGCTACACCTTC | CASSEGQGGYYGYTF
TRBJ2-7 | TRBD2 | NA | TRBV5-4 | TGTGCCAGCAGCCCGCCGGGAGGCCCCGAGCAGTACTTC | CASSPPGGPEQYF
TRBJ2-7 | TRBD2 | NA | TRBV13 | TGTGCCAGCAGCTCCCGGACTAGCGGAATGTACGAGCAGTACTTC | CASSSRTSGMYEQYF
TRBJ1-2 | NA | NA | TRBV5-1 | TGCGCCAGCAGGTCGTCGGCAGGGGTCGGCTACACCTTC | CASRSSAGVGYTF
TRBJ1-6 | NA | few | TRBV27 | TGTGCCAGCAGTCAGGGTGCCTATAATTCACCCCTCCACTTT | CASSQGAYNSPLHF
TRBJ1-6 | TRBD1 | few | TRBV7-8 | TGTGCCAGCAGCTTTGAAACAGGGGTGAATTCACCCCTCCACTTT | CASSFETGVNSPLHF
TRBJ2-3 | TRBD2 | NA | TRBV27 | TGTGCCAGCAGTTGGGATCCTCAGCGGGGGAGCACAGATACGCAGTATTTT | CASSWDPQRGSTDTQYF
TRBJ1-4 | NA | NA | TRBV5-6 | TGTGCCAGCAGCTTGGGTAGGGGTGAAAAACTGTTTTTT | CASSLGRGEKLFF
TRBJ1-1 | NA | NA | TRBV1 | TGCACCAGCAGCCAAGCAGGGAACACTGAAGCTTTCTTT | CTSSQAGNTEAFF